A selection of T cell receptor beta chains follows, all from one sample in a study of shared clonotypes between healthy human individuals. Assay: immunoSEQ multiplex PCR; the TCRdb copy retains only in-frame clones and omits some. The sample holds 2 million to 3 million clones, around nine tenths seen once. Sequencing used naive CD4+ T cells sorted from blood. These receptors originate from a man younger than 35 in good health. CDR3s include the opening cysteine and the closing phenylalanine or tryptophan. D genes are given only for firm matches. A clone size is listed for some rows: how often the clone was seen (once, few, many), or a class if it is expanded.

v_call	d_call	clone_size	j_call	cdr3_nt	cdr3_aa
TRBV7-9	TRBD2	once	TRBJ2-7	TGTGCCAGCAGCCGCGGAGCGGGAGAGTTCTACGAGCAGTACTTC	CASSRGAGEFYEQYF
TRBV7-8	NA	NA	TRBJ2-3	TGTGCCAGCAGTATAGGAAGCACAGATACGCAGTATTTT	CASSIGSTDTQYF
TRBV5-5	NA	NA	TRBJ1-5	TGTGCCAGCAGCCCTGGAAGCAATCAGCCCCAGCATTTT	CASSPGSNQPQHF
TRBV18	TRBD1	NA	TRBJ1-6	TGTGCCAGCTCACTTGGGACAGGGTATAATTCACCCCTCCACTTT	CASSLGTGYNSPLHF
TRBV5-4	NA	NA	TRBJ1-1	TGTGCCAGCAGCTTGCCTCCTGGGAGAGAGAACACTGAAGCTTTCTTT	CASSLPPGRENTEAFF
TRBV18	NA	NA	TRBJ2-7	TGTGCCAGCTCGTCAGGGGGGGGAGCCTACGAGCAGTACTTC	CASSSGGGAYEQYF
TRBV7-2	NA	once	TRBJ2-2	TGTGCCAGCAGCTTAGAGACCGGGACCCTCACCGGGGAGCTGTTTTTT	CASSLETGTLTGELFF
TRBV9	TRBD2	once	TRBJ2-2	TGTGCCAGCAGCGTAGAGGGACTAGCGGGAGCACTAAACACCGGGGAGCTGTTTTTT	CASSVEGLAGALNTGELFF
TRBV30	NA	NA	TRBJ1-1	TGTGCCTGGAGTGAAGATGGGCCGCTCCCTCCACTGAACACTGAAGCTTTCTTT	CAWSEDGPLPPLNTEAFF
TRBV7-3	TRBD2	NA	TRBJ2-3	TGTGCCAGCAGCTTAGGCGGGGGGCCCCCAGATACGCAGTATTTT	CASSLGGGPPDTQYF
TRBV10-3	NA	NA	TRBJ2-7	TGTGCCATCAGTGAGTCGCAGAACAGGGTCGATTACGAGCAGTACTTC	CAISESQNRVDYEQYF
TRBV6-1	NA	few	TRBJ1-5	TGTGCCAGCAGTGTTAACAGGGTTGGCAATCAGCCCCAGCATTTT	CASSVNRVGNQPQHF
TRBV7-2	TRBD1	NA	TRBJ1-5	TGTGCCAGCAGCTTTAGGACAGGGCTAAATCAGCCCCAGCATTTT	CASSFRTGLNQPQHF
TRBV6-5	TRBD1	NA	TRBJ2-7	TGTGCCAGCAGTAGGGGGACAGGGAGCGACGAGCAGTACTTC	CASSRGTGSDEQYF
TRBV11-3	TRBD2	once	TRBJ2-3	TGTGCCAGCAGCTCCGGGACTAGCGGGGGGAATACGCAGTATTTT	CASSSGTSGGNTQYF
TRBV9	NA	NA	TRBJ1-6	TGTGCCAGCAGCGGAGGCCCTGGGGAACCCCTCCACTTT	CASSGGPGEPLHF
TRBV11-2	NA	NA	TRBJ2-1	TGTGCCAGCAGCTTACTTTATAGCGGCCTCGGGAATGAGCAGTTCTTC	CASSLLYSGLGNEQFF
TRBV15	NA	NA	TRBJ2-1	TGTGCCACCAGCACAAAGAGGTTCCTGGCCAGCTACAATGAGCAGTTCTTC	CATSTKRFLASYNEQFF
TRBV5-1	NA	NA	TRBJ2-3	TGCGCCAGCGGCGTAGGGGTCGATACGCAGTATTTT	CASGVGVDTQYF
TRBV5-8	NA	NA	TRBJ1-6	TGTGCCAGCAGCCTAGGCCTGGTTTATGGTTCACCCCTCCACTTT	CASSLGLVYGSPLHF
TRBV29-1	TRBD1	once	TRBJ2-7	TGCAGCGCCGCCCGACAGGGGTACGAGCAGTACTTC	CSAARQGYEQYF
TRBV27	NA	NA	TRBJ2-1	TGTGCCAGCAGTTTATCGAGTGGGGTACGAGGCAATGAGCAGTTCTTC	CASSLSSGVRGNEQFF
TRBV18	TRBD1	NA	TRBJ2-7	TGTGCCAGCTCACGAACCGGGACAGGGCCCGAGCAGTACTTC	CASSRTGTGPEQYF
TRBV6-6	NA	NA	TRBJ1-1	TGTGCCAGCAGTCCACGACGGACGAACACTGAAGCTTTCTTT	CASSPRRTNTEAFF
TRBV11-2	NA	once	TRBJ1-2	TGTGCCAGCAGCGACTCTGTTTGGAAGGGCTACACCTTC	CASSDSVWKGYTF
TRBV5-8	NA	NA	TRBJ2-5	TGTGCCAGCAGCTCTGGTCAGGGATGGGGAGAGACCCAGTACTTC	CASSSGQGWGETQYF
TRBV18	NA	once	TRBJ2-3	TGTGCCAGCTCACCCTTCAGTGTTACAGATACGCAGTATTTT	CASSPFSVTDTQYF
TRBV19	NA	NA	TRBJ2-3	TGTGCCAGTAGTATTCAGGGGGGGGCAGATACGCAGTATTTT	CASSIQGGADTQYF
TRBV13	NA	NA	TRBJ2-7	TGTGCCAGCAGCTCGAGGACAGCCTCACCCTACGAGCAGTACTTC	CASSSRTASPYEQYF
TRBV30	NA	few	TRBJ1-1	TGTGCCTGGAGTGCGTGGGGGGGCACTGAAGCTTTCTTT	CAWSAWGGTEAFF
TRBV5-4	NA	NA	TRBJ1-1	TGTGCCAGCAGCTTAGGGGGAGCAAGGACAGCGAACACTGAAGCTTTCTTT	CASSLGGARTANTEAFF
TRBV7-8	TRBD2	NA	TRBJ2-5	TGTGCCAGCAGTTCTAGCGGGGGCCGTCAAGAGACCCAGTACTTC	CASSSSGGRQETQYF
TRBV7-9	TRBD1	NA	TRBJ2-1	TGTGCCAGCAGCCCGGACAGGGGTTCCTACAATGAGCAGTTCTTC	CASSPDRGSYNEQFF
TRBV7-9	TRBD2	NA	TRBJ2-1	TGTGCCAGCAGCTTAGTAGGAGCGGGGGAGCAGTTCTTC	CASSLVGAGEQFF
TRBV18	NA	NA	TRBJ2-7	TGTGCCAGCTCACCGGCAGGCCCTAGGGAGCAGTACTTC	CASSPAGPREQYF
TRBV6-1	TRBD1	NA	TRBJ1-4	TGTGCCAGCAGCCTCCGGGACAGGGACGAAAAACTGTTTTTT	CASSLRDRDEKLFF
TRBV28	TRBD1	NA	TRBJ1-6	TGTGCCAGCAGTTTTCCGAGTTTCCCCCAACCGGGACAGGATAATTCACCCCTCCACTTT	CASSFPSFPQPGQDNSPLHF